The clone carrying this TCR beta chain has a count of ten or more. This record belongs to a study of Graves' ophthalmopathy and Graves' hyperthyroidism. Out of around 9.7 ml of fresh peripheral blood, PBMCs were obtained. RNA transcripts yielded amplified TCR beta CDR3 regions. Amplification began with first-round RT-PCR using HTBI primers, then second-round multiplex PCR was performed. Using its own MiXCR run on the multiplex PCR reads, TCRdb lists one record per CDR3 protein. This sample has about half a million distinct CDR3 sequences, with approximately 15% found just once. The CDR3 runs 14 residues. Trimming took 3 bases from V and 5 from J; bases not matched to a gene: 9. Germline V gives CDR1 GTSNPN, CDR2 SVGIG (reference sequence).

The material sequenced was blood. V is TRBV30 and J is TRBJ2-5; 7 bases match TRBD1. This receptor was taken from a woman younger than 45 with Graves' ophthalmopathy. In nucleotides, the CDR3 is TGTGCCTGGAGGAGAAGGACAGGCGGGGAGACCCAGTACTTC. Translation: CAWRRRTGGETQYF. The variable domain in full, with the rest retrieved from reference TRBV30 and TRBJ2-5, is SQTIHQWPATLVQPVGSPLSLECTVEGTSNPNLYWYRQAAGRGLQLLFYSVGIGQISSEVPQNLSASRPQDRQFILSSKKLLLSDSGFYLCAWRRRTGGETQYFGPGTRLLVL.